This entry lists 19 T cell receptor beta chains sequenced from one sample in a study of glioma-infiltrating T cells. Using RNA template, CDR3s of TCR alpha and beta were amplified with iRepertoire arm-PCR. TCRdb re-called the multiplex PCR reads with MiXCR, one entry per CDR3 protein. Counted here are some 180,000 distinct CDR3 sequences, approximately 30% occurring once; the ten biggest clones make up over 20%. The sequenced material came from glioma tissue, nonneoplastic brain tissue, or PBMCs (not recorded which). All receptors derive from a human donor with low-grade glioma or glioblastoma, undergoing nonglioma brain surgery, or in good health (not recorded which).

This clonotype was seen at least ten times. The chain recombines TRBV7-2 with TRBJ2-3; the D gene is possibly TRBD2 (5 bases). Germline V gene data show CDR1 as SGHTA and CDR2 as FQGNSA. The length of the CDR3 is 14 residues. Trimming left V 0 bases short and J 3 bases short, with 7 bases between. CDR3 in amino acids: CASSLALETDTQYF. The CDR3 region has the DNA TGTGCCAGCAGCTTAGCACTAGAGACAGATACGCAGTATTTT.

The rearrangement uses TRBV6-2 or TRBV6-3 and TRBJ1-5; D gene ambiguous. CDR1 is MNHEY and CDR2 is SVGEGT in the germline V gene. This CDR3 has 15 residues. Trimming cost V 7 bases and J 1 base, with 14 bases left between them. DNA for the CDR3: TGTGCCAGCATGCCTCGGCCCGGAAGCAATCAGCCCCAGCATTTT. This gives the protein CASMPRPGSNQPQHF.

The rearrangement links TRBV19 to TRBJ2-7; TRBD1 matches 7 bases. After removal of 4 bases from V and 3 bases from J, the junction contained 9 bases not matched to a gene. Germline CDR1 reads LNHDA; CDR2 reads SQIVND (reference sequence). This CDR3 is 15 amino acids long. In DNA, the CDR3 is TGTGCCAGTAGTAGGACAGGAGACGGTATCTACGAGCAGTACTTC. This codes for CASSRTGDGIYEQYF.

J is TRBJ1-2 and V is TRBV18; TRBD1 might be the D (6 bases). CDR3 size: 16 residues. The V end was cut by 0 bases, the J end by 6 bases, with 17 bases between. CDR1 is KGHSH and CDR2 is LQKENI in the germline V gene. CDR3 sequence (DNA): TGTGCCAGCTCACCACCTGGCCAACACAGGGACGATGGCTACACCTTC. Encoded protein: CASSPPGQHRDDGYTF.

This clonotype was seen ten or more times. This sequence joins TRBV2 and TRBJ1-2; no definite D call. V was clipped by 1 base and J by 5 bases, with 8 bases between them. The CDR3 has 13 amino acids. Per the germline V gene, CDR1 is SNHLY and CDR2 is FYNNEI. The CDR3 protein is CASSEGVGYGYTF. The CDR3 nucleotides are TGTGCCAGCAGTGAAGGGGTAGGATATGGCTACACCTTC.

This clonotype was counted many times. V and J are TRBV28 and TRBJ1-1; D is undetermined. V lost 4 bases and J lost 2, with 8 bases in between. The CDR3 consists of 13 residues. CDR1 and CDR2 (germline): MDHEN, SYDVKM. CDR3 in DNA: TGTGCCAGCAGTTCTGGGCTTAACACTGAAGCTTTCTTT. As protein: CASSSGLNTEAFF.

J is TRBJ2-5 and V is TRBV29-1, with 7 nucleotides matching TRBD1. The CDR3 runs to 12 residues. Trimming cost V 4 bases and J 5 bases; bases outside gene matches: 4. Germline CDR1 SQVTM, CDR2 ANQGSEA. In DNA, the CDR3 is TGCAGCGTTGGACAGGGTCTGGAGACCCAGTACTTC. Translated: CSVGQGLETQYF.

V gene TRBV6-5 combines with J gene TRBJ2-7, with 7 nucleotides matching TRBD1. From germline, CDR1 is MNHEY and CDR2 SVGAGI. The CDR3 extends over 14 amino acids. Germline trimming cut 4 bases from V and 0 bases from J; bases unmatched to any gene: 3. CDR3 DNA sequence: TGTGCCAGCAGTTTCAGGGGGTGCTCCTACGAGCAGTACTTC. Its protein product is CASSFRGCSYEQYF.

Worth noting for this clonotype: One base away lies a much larger clone, so this may be a sequencing read error. The rearrangement joins TRBV3-1 to TRBJ2-7; no clear D. There are 11 residues in the CDR3. In germline, CDR1 is LGHDT, CDR2 YNNKEL (reference sequence). CDR3 residues: CARSQDGEQYF. CDR3 DNA sequence: TGTGCCAGAAGCCAAGATGGGGAGCAGTACTTC.

The chain recombines TRBV3-1 with TRBJ2-2; D is ambiguous. Per germline, CDR1 LGHDT and CDR2 YNNKEL (reference sequence). This CDR3 region has 17 residues. V lost 4 bases, J lost 6 bases, and 21 bases lay in between. The CDR3 region is CASSPWKGSNPAGELFF. The CDR3 DNA reads as TGTGCCAGCAGCCCATGGAAAGGGTCGAATCCCGCCGGGGAGCTGTTTTTT.

V and J are TRBV24-1 and TRBJ2-3; D not certain. Germline-derived CDR1 and CDR2 are KGHDR and SFDVKD. The V gene lost 3 bases and the J gene lost 10 bases, with 10 bases spanning the gap. The CDR3 runs 12 residues. The CDR3 nucleotides are TGTGCCACCAGTGATCACTACGGAGCGCAGTATTTT. This codes for CATSDHYGAQYF.

This chain uses TRBV29-1 with TRBJ2-3, with 10 nucleotides matching TRBD2. After removal of 3 bases from V and 5 bases from J, the junction contained 8 bases not matched to a gene. The CDR3 sequence is 15 residues long. Per germline, CDR1 SQVTM and CDR2 ANQGSEA. The CDR3 reads CSVDTSSGGGDTQYF. In DNA, the CDR3 is TGCAGCGTTGATACTAGCAGCGGGGGGGGAGATACGCAGTATTTT.

This chain connects TRBV28 to TRBJ2-7; D may be TRBD2 (5 bases). The CDR3 has 14 residues. V was pared by 6 bases and J by 2 bases, with 14 bases between. Germline lookup yields CDR1 MDHEN and CDR2 SYDVKM. The CDR3 region has the DNA TGTGCCAGCAGCCATGGACTCGAAACCTACGAGCAGTACTTC. Translation gives CASSHGLETYEQYF.

This clonotype was counted a single time. A read error is possible here, since a much larger clone lies one base away. The chain has TRBV5-4 and TRBJ1-4; 9 bases align to TRBD1. The CDR3 totals 14 residues. Germline V gives CDR1 SGHNT, CDR2 YYREEE (reference sequence). The CDR3 loop is CASSLQGATEKRFF. In DNA form, the CDR3 reads TGTGCCAGCAGCTTACAGGGGGCGACTGAAAAACGGTTTTTT.

On this clonotype: A single base separates this from a much larger clone, so it may be a read error. The chain has TRBV10-3 and TRBJ1-2; tentative D call: TRBD1 (6 bases). Germline values: CDR1 ENHRY, CDR2 SYGVKD. The CDR3 totals 15 residues. V lost 6 bases and J lost 3, with 17 bases in between. In DNA, the CDR3 is TGTGCCATCAGCGGTGGACAAGGGGGGGACTATGGCTACACCTTC. Protein: CAISGGQGGDYGYTF.

This clonotype was seen ten or more times. The chain combines TRBV7-7 with TRBJ2-2; D may correspond to TRBD1 or TRBD2 (5 bases each). Germline V gene lookup returns CDR1 SSHAT and CDR2 FNYEAQ (reference sequence). The CDR3 runs to 14 residues. The V gene lost 5 bases and the J gene lost 2 bases, with 9 bases spanning the gap. The CDR3 reads CASSPGTNTGELFF. The CDR3 nucleotides read TGTGCCAGCAGCCCTGGGACCAACACCGGGGAGCTGTTTTTT.

Of note for this clonotype: One end of the junction is discordant with germline, which a read error may explain. V usage is TRBV20-1 and J usage is TRBJ2-1; 10 nucleotides line up with TRBD2. CDR1 is DFQATT, CDR2 SNEGSKA, per germline (reference sequence). The length of the CDR3 is 14 residues. The chain's CDR3 is CSAMPSGRDNEQFF. The CDR3 region has the DNA TGCAGCGCTATGCCTAGCGGGAGAGACAATGAGCAGTTCTTC.

This clonotype was seen ten or more times. The V gene is TRBV5-4, the J gene TRBJ2-3; 10 positions agree with TRBD2. Germline assignment: CDR1 SGHNT and CDR2 YYREEE (reference sequence). V lost 0 bases, J lost 0 bases, and 1 base stayed unmatched. The length of the CDR3 is 16 residues. The CDR3 nucleotides are TGTGCCAGCAGCTTGGCGACTAGCGGGAGCACAGATACGCAGTATTTT. This gives the protein CASSLATSGSTDTQYF.

The chain recombines TRBV6-1 with TRBJ2-1, with 7 bases lining up with TRBD2. Gene TRBJ2-7 matches the end of the DNA better, so the J call may be wrong. CDR3 length: 14 residues. From germline, CDR1 is MNHNS and CDR2 SASEGT. CDR3 sequence: CASEGLRSYNEQYF. As DNA, the CDR3 is TGTGCCAGCGAGGGACTAAGGAGCTACAACGAGCAGTACTTC.